The clone carrying this T cell receptor (beta chain) showed up many times. The target antigen is unknown. This record belongs to a study of neurological immune-mediated disorders. Whole-study results and caveats: The expanded clones of different subjects shared no CDR3 amino acid sequences (suggesting private repertoires in all groups).

TCRdb passed the 5' RACE reads through MiXCR, listing each CDR3 protein once. The sample contains roughly 80,000 distinct CDR3 sequences, about a tenth of which appear only once. Trimming cost V 0 bases and J 9 bases, with 19 bases left between them. From germline, CDR1 is SGDLS and CDR2 YYNGEE. CDR3 length: 16 residues. The sequencing sample was made of PBMCs. The V gene is TRBV9, the J gene TRBJ2-1, with D uncertain. The TCR was taken from a man aged 35 to 55 in good health. This CDR3 reads CASSVGGDSSWSEQFF. DNA of the CDR3: TGTGCCAGCAGCGTAGGTGGCGATAGCTCCTGGAGTGAGCAGTTCTTC.